This TCR beta chain was obtained from a study of B cell selection in AIRE deficiency. Conventional CD4 T cells were sorted as CD4+CD127+ cells. Sequencing was performed with immunoSEQ multiplex PCR; in TCRdb, only in-frame clones are kept and a portion is missing. The sample carries fewer than 30,000 clones, roughly 95% recorded once. In the case of this clone: Its matching antigen is unknown.

V dropped 4 bases and J dropped 6 bases, with 12 bases sitting between them. The CDR3 contains 13 residues. The germline CDR1 and CDR2 sequences are SGHRS and YFSETQ. General study points: Around 30% of healthy-shared Treg TCRbeta sequences appeared in patient Tconv cells. Healthy Tconv contained about 37% of shared healthy Treg sequences; only TCRbeta sequenced. In TCRBV usage, CDR3 length and diversity, patient Tconv and Treg cells matched healthy donors.

The sequenced material came from CD4+CD127+ conventional T cells sorted from PBMCs. The clonotype was recovered from a human donor in good health. This sequence joins TRBV5-1 and TRBJ2-3, with no clear D. The CDR3, as DNA: TGCGCCAGCAGCACATCAGTGGTGGATACGCAGTATTTT. Its protein product is CASSTSVVDTQYF.